The 20 T cell receptor beta chains below were found in one sample sequenced in a study of T cell responses to AZD1222 COVID-19 vaccine. Libraries were prepared by immunoSEQ multiplex PCR; TCRdb keeps only in-frame clonotypes and omits some of them. The sample holds about 200,000 clones, 90% to 95% seen once. The sequences come from peripheral blood, collected 28 days after the second AZD1222 dose. Receptors were obtained from an adult who received the AZD1222 COVID-19 vaccine.

The chain is built from TRBV4-1 and TRBJ1-5; TRBD1 might be the D (6 bases). The ends were cut back, 1 base at V and 3 bases at J, with 10 bases in the middle. The CDR3 has 15 amino acids. Germline-derived CDR1 and CDR2 are MGHRA and YSYEKL. The CDR3 nucleotides are TGCGCCAGCAGCCAAGGGACAGTGTTCAATCAGCCCCAGCATTTT. This translates into CASSQGTVFNQPQHF.

The chain combines TRBV6-5 with TRBJ1-6; possibly TRBD1 for D (6 bases). Trimming took off 2 bases at V and 9 bases at J, with 14 bases between the two ends. Looked up from germline, CDR1 is MNHEY and CDR2 is SVGAGI. There are 15 residues in the CDR3. The CDR3 protein is CASSYGYRAGSPLHF. The CDR3 DNA reads TGTGCCAGCAGTTACGGGTACAGGGCTGGTTCACCCCTCCACTTT.

The table lists this clone with a few counts. The chain recombines TRBV2 with TRBJ1-4; a weak D match, TRBD1 (5 bases). From germline, CDR1 is SNHLY and CDR2 FYNNEI. Deletions cut 7 bases from V and 7 bases from J, with 16 bases between. The CDR3 spans 14 residues. The CDR3 sequence: CASILGTGGEKLFF. DNA of the CDR3: TGTGCCAGCATTCTTGGGACGGGGGGTGAAAAACTGTTTTTT. Supplemented by reference TRBV2 and TRBJ1-4, the full variable domain reads EPEVTQTPSHQVTQMGQEVILRCVPISNHLYFYWYRQILGQKVEFLVSFYNNEISEKSEIFDDQFSVERPDGSNFTLKIRSTKLEDSAMYFCASILGTGGEKLFFGSGTQLSVL.

The chain employs TRBV10-3 and TRBJ1-2, with 9 bases matching TRBD1. V gave up 2 bases and J gave up 3 bases; unmatched junction bases: 10. Germline CDR1 is ENHRY and CDR2 is SYGVKD. CDR3 length: 17 residues. The CDR3 DNA sequence: TGTGCCATCAGTGAGCACCTCCGGACAGGGGAGGACTATGGCTACACCTTC. Encoded protein: CAISEHLRTGEDYGYTF.

This clone was counted only a few times. The chain recombines TRBV5-1 with TRBJ2-7; no definite D call. Germline V CDR1 and CDR2: SGHRS, YFSETQ. There are 11 residues in the CDR3. V lost 0 bases and J 4 bases, leaving 2 bases between the germline ends. The chain's CDR3 is CASSLDYEQYF. DNA for the CDR3: TGCGCCAGCAGCTTGGATTACGAGCAGTACTTC.

This sequence joins TRBV29-1 and TRBJ1-2; D is possibly TRBD1 (5 bases). This CDR3 region has 14 residues. Germline-derived CDR1 and CDR2 are SQVTM and ANQGSEA. The V gene lost 3 bases and the J gene lost 7 bases, with 18 bases spanning the gap. CDR3: CSVDWGPQRVGYTF. Written as DNA, the CDR3 is TGCAGCGTTGATTGGGGCCCTCAGAGAGTTGGCTACACCTTC.

In DNA form, the CDR3 reads TGCGCCAGCAGCGACCCCGGGGGGCCCCAGCATTTT. This codes for CASSDPGGPQHF. V and J are TRBV5-1 and TRBJ1-5, with D possibly TRBD1 on 5 matching bases. Trimming cost V 4 bases and J 9 bases, with 11 bases left between them. The CDR3 runs 12 residues. Germline V gives CDR1 SGHRS, CDR2 YFSETQ.

The gene calls are TRBV30 and TRBJ2-7, with a tentative D call TRBD2 (5 bases). The CDR3 is 11 amino acids. Germline V gives CDR1 GTSNPN, CDR2 SVGIG (reference sequence). Trimming cost V 5 bases and J 7 bases, with 12 bases left between them. The CDR3 DNA reads TGTGCCTGGCGCCACACTAGGGAGCAGTACTTC. Protein sequence: CAWRHTREQYF.

This chain joins TRBV27 and TRBJ1-2; the match to TRBD1 covers 8 bases. The CDR3 totals 14 residues. Losses at the gene ends were 5 bases for V and 6 bases for J; bases not matched to a gene: 8. The germline CDR1 and CDR2 sequences are MNHEY and SMNVEV (reference sequence). The CDR3 loop is CASSPITGQDGYTF. The CDR3 DNA reads TGTGCCAGCAGTCCCATTACGGGACAGGATGGCTACACCTTC.

The V gene is TRBV2, the J gene TRBJ2-6, with 11 bases aligning to TRBD1. The germline gives CDR1 SNHLY, CDR2 FYNNEI. Trimming cost V 6 bases and J 2 bases; bases outside gene matches: 9. The CDR3 extends over 18 amino acids. CDR3 residues: CASSASRDRGAGANVLTF. For the CDR3, the DNA is TGTGCCAGCAGCGCTTCCCGGGACAGGGGGGCTGGGGCCAACGTCCTGACTTTC.

The rearrangement joins TRBV28 to TRBJ1-3; D call uncertain. Germline CDR1 reads MDHEN; CDR2 reads SYDVKM. Between the trimmed V and J ends, which lost 5 bases and 7 bases, there was a span of 9 bases. The CDR3 extends over 12 amino acids. CDR3 bases: TGTGCCAGCAGTATCCAGGAGAACACCATATATTTT. Protein sequence: CASSIQENTIYF.

This chain links TRBV3-1 (or the pseudogene TRBV3-2) with TRBJ1-5; TRBD1 agrees at 10 bases. The CDR3 is 16 residues long. Germline CDR1 and CDR2: LGHDT and YNNKEL (reference sequence). Trimming at V came to 0 bases and at J to 6 bases, leaving 5 bases not matched to a gene. DNA of the CDR3: TGTGCCAGCAGCCAAGAGGGACAGGGGTATGGTCAGCCCCAGCATTTT. Its translation: CASSQEGQGYGQPQHF.

This clone has a single count. J is TRBJ2-5 and V is TRBV9; 9 bases fit TRBD2. This CDR3 is 17 amino acids long. CDR1 SGDLS and CDR2 YYNGEE come from the germline V gene. V shed 4 bases and J 5 bases; nucleotides not matched to a gene: 15. CDR3 loop: CASSSPVGRGGVETQYF. The DNA for the CDR3 is TGTGCCAGCAGCTCTCCCGTCGGGCGGGGGGGAGTGGAGACCCAGTACTTC.

The chain combines TRBV6-5 with TRBJ2-7; 10 positions match TRBD1. Germline V lookup: CDR1 MNHEY, CDR2 SVGAGI. The ends lost 8 bases at V and 4 bases at J; junction bases unmatched: 5. This CDR3 spans 13 amino acids. The CDR3 sequence: CASGRDRGYEQYF. CDR3 bases: TGTGCCAGCGGCCGGGACAGGGGTTACGAGCAGTACTTC.

Only one count was recorded for this clone. The genes are TRBV28 and TRBJ2-3; D is possibly TRBD1 (5 bases). This CDR3 is built from 11 residues. The germline V gene encodes CDR1 MDHEN and CDR2 SYDVKM. V shed 8 bases and J shed 5 bases, with 8 bases lying between them. The CDR3 bases are TGTGCCAGCCCTCAGGGAGATACGCAGTATTTT. It encodes CASPQGDTQYF.

The chain joins TRBV6-1 to TRBJ2-3; D not resolved. V lost 3 bases and J lost 2, with 9 bases in between. Germline lookup yields CDR1 MNHNS and CDR2 SASEGT. The CDR3 contains 14 residues. The CDR3 coding sequence is TGTGCCAGCAGTGAGAGGCCAACCACAGATACGCAGTATTTT. Its translation is CASSERPTTDTQYF.

The J gene is TRBJ1-6, the V gene TRBV11-2, with 8 positions matching TRBD1. This CDR3 has 16 amino acids. From germline, CDR1 is SGHAT and CDR2 FQNNGV. The V gene end was trimmed by 1 base and the J gene end by 5 bases; junction bases not matched to a gene: 4. DNA for the CDR3: TGTGCCAGCAGCTTAGCACAGGGGGTCCATAATTCACCCCTCCACTTT. Protein product: CASSLAQGVHNSPLHF.

The V and J genes are TRBV7-9 and TRBJ2-7; D possibly matches TRBD1 or TRBD2 (5 bases each). The V end lost 6 bases, the J end lost 5 bases, and 17 bases lay between the germline ends. Germline V CDR1 and CDR2: SEHNR, FQNEAQ (reference sequence). The CDR3 is made up of 14 amino acids. The CDR3 spells CASRQPGPNDEQYF. The CDR3, as DNA: TGTGCCAGCAGGCAACCGGGACCCAACGACGAGCAGTACTTC.

Remarks on this clone: Other DNA sequences of this sample code for an identical CDR3. CDR3 amino acids: CASSERGLYNEQFF. CDR3 in DNA: TGTGCCAGCAGTGAAAGAGGCTTATACAATGAGCAGTTCTTC. This chain connects TRBV6-1 to TRBJ2-1; D gene ambiguous. CDR1 and CDR2 from the germline V gene are MNHNS and SASEGT. The CDR3 runs 14 residues. V was cut by 2 bases and J by 4 bases, with 9 bases left in between.

The chain uses TRBV7-9 and TRBJ1-5, with D possibly being TRBD1 (5 bases). CDR1 is SEHNR and CDR2 is FQNEAQ in the germline V gene (reference sequence). There are 13 residues in the CDR3. Deletions cut 5 bases from V and 6 bases from J, with 11 bases between. CDR3 bases: TGTGCCAGCAGCCACGGGGGGGGTCAGCCCCAGCATTTT. It is translated as CASSHGGGQPQHF. Filled out from reference TRBV7-9 and TRBJ1-5, the complete variable domain reads DTGVSQNPRHKITKRGQNVTFRCDPISEHNRLYWYRQTLGQGPEFLTYFQNEAQLEKSRLLSDRFSAERPKGSFSTLEIQRTEQGDSAMYLCASSHGGGQPQHFGDGTRLSIL.